The rows below give T cell receptor beta chains drawn from one sample of a study of blood T cell repertoires in COVID-19. Some clones are missing from TCRdb's copy, which holds only in-frame ones; the method was immunoSEQ multiplex PCR. Here the sample spans roughly 250,000 clones, around 90% being singletons. Sequencing was done on a sample of PBMCs or T cells enriched from blood (not recorded which). The receptor source for this set is a woman between 45 and 60 years old who had recovered from COVID-19. The CDR3 runs from the conserved cysteine through the conserved F or W. The order of the fields is CDR3 protein, CDR3 DNA, CDR3 length, J gene, D gene, V gene, clone size. The D gene is left open where the match is weak. Clone size is shown for a subset of rows, as once, few, many or a class of expanded clone.

cdr3_aa: CATSTGTSSENEQFF
cdr3_nt: TGTGCCACCAGCACCGGGACTAGTTCAGAGAATGAGCAGTTCTTC
cdr3_length: 15
j_call: TRBJ2-1
d_call: TRBD2
v_call: TRBV15
clone_size: NA

cdr3_aa: CASSLDSGAAEAFF
cdr3_nt: TGTGCCAGCAGCTTAGATTCAGGGGCGGCTGAAGCTTTCTTT
cdr3_length: 14
j_call: TRBJ1-1
d_call: NA
v_call: TRBV7-9
clone_size: NA

cdr3_aa: CASSPRTGGLDQPQHF
cdr3_nt: TGTGCCAGCAGTCCCCGGACAGGAGGTCTCGATCAGCCCCAGCATTTT
cdr3_length: 16
j_call: TRBJ1-5
d_call: TRBD1
v_call: TRBV6-2/TRBV6-3
clone_size: few

cdr3_aa: CASIASGRRDTGELFF
cdr3_nt: TGTGCCAGTATTGCTAGCGGGAGGCGGGACACCGGGGAGCTGTTTTTT
cdr3_length: 16
j_call: TRBJ2-2
d_call: TRBD2
v_call: TRBV19
clone_size: NA

cdr3_aa: CASSPRGGALYGYTF
cdr3_nt: TGTGCCAGCTCACCACGGGGGGGCGCCCTATACGGCTACACCTTC
cdr3_length: 15
j_call: TRBJ1-2
d_call: NA
v_call: TRBV18
clone_size: NA

cdr3_aa: CSAKTGVAQYF
cdr3_nt: TGCAGTGCTAAAACAGGGGTAGCGCAGTATTTT
cdr3_length: 11
j_call: TRBJ2-3
d_call: TRBD1
v_call: TRBV20-1
clone_size: NA

cdr3_aa: CASSLTTGSYYEQYF
cdr3_nt: TGCGCCAGCAGCTTGACTACGGGATCTTACTACGAGCAGTACTTC
cdr3_length: 15
j_call: TRBJ2-7
d_call: NA
v_call: TRBV5-1
clone_size: few

cdr3_aa: CASSHLSKTGLAKNIQYF
cdr3_nt: TGCGCCAGCAGCCACCTATCGAAGACAGGACTAGCCAAAAACATTCAGTACTTC
cdr3_length: 18
j_call: TRBJ2-4
d_call: NA
v_call: TRBV4-1
clone_size: NA

cdr3_aa: CASSSRIRELDEQFF
cdr3_nt: TGTGCCAGCAGCTCCCGTATACGGGAGTTGGATGAGCAGTTCTTC
cdr3_length: 15
j_call: TRBJ2-1
d_call: NA
v_call: TRBV7-2
clone_size: NA

cdr3_aa: CASSPSPGNTEAFF
cdr3_nt: TGTGCCAGCAGCCCTTCCCCAGGGAACACTGAAGCTTTCTTT
cdr3_length: 14
j_call: TRBJ1-1
d_call: NA
v_call: TRBV28
clone_size: NA

cdr3_aa: CASSNRVSPLHF
cdr3_nt: TGTGCCAGCAGTAACAGGGTTTCACCCCTCCACTTT
cdr3_length: 12
j_call: TRBJ1-6
d_call: NA
v_call: TRBV28
clone_size: NA

cdr3_aa: CASSPLDTEAFF
cdr3_nt: TGTGCCAGCAGCCCACTCGACACTGAAGCTTTCTTT
cdr3_length: 12
j_call: TRBJ1-1
d_call: NA
v_call: TRBV11-2
clone_size: NA

cdr3_aa: CASAPGLNEQFF
cdr3_nt: TGTGCTAGTGCCCCCGGTTTGAATGAGCAGTTCTTC
cdr3_length: 12
j_call: TRBJ2-1
d_call: NA
v_call: TRBV12-5
clone_size: NA

cdr3_aa: CASSQLAGTNTGELFF
cdr3_nt: TGTGCCAGCAGCCAACTAGCGGGAACGAACACCGGGGAGCTGTTTTTT
cdr3_length: 16
j_call: TRBJ2-2
d_call: TRBD2
v_call: TRBV14
clone_size: NA

cdr3_aa: CASSIDLGQLYGYTF
cdr3_nt: TGTGCCAGTAGTATAGATTTGGGACAGCTCTATGGCTACACCTTC
cdr3_length: 15
j_call: TRBJ1-2
d_call: TRBD1
v_call: TRBV19
clone_size: NA

cdr3_aa: CAINGLPGDEQFF
cdr3_nt: TGTGCCATCAATGGACTCCCTGGGGATGAGCAGTTCTTC
cdr3_length: 13
j_call: TRBJ2-1
d_call: NA
v_call: TRBV10-3
clone_size: NA

cdr3_aa: CASSPGRGSSRNNEQFF
cdr3_nt: TGTGCCAGCAGTCCCGGACGGGGGTCTAGCAGAAACAATGAGCAGTTCTTC
cdr3_length: 17
j_call: TRBJ2-1
d_call: NA
v_call: TRBV5-4
clone_size: NA

cdr3_aa: CASSSPGTGNTIYF
cdr3_nt: TGTGCCAGCAGTTCCCCAGGGACTGGAAACACCATATATTTT
cdr3_length: 14
j_call: TRBJ1-3
d_call: NA
v_call: TRBV28
clone_size: NA